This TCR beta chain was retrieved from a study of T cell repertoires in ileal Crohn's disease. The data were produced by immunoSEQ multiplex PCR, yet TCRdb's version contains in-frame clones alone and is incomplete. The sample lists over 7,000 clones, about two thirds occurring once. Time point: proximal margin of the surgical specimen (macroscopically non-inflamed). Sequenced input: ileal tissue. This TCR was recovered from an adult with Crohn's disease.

Written as DNA, the CDR3 is TGTGCCAGCAGCTCCTCGCGGGGAGGAGAGACCCAGTACTTC. Residues: CASSSSRGGETQYF. The rearrangement links TRBV25-1 to TRBJ2-5, with D possibly TRBD2 on 6 matching bases. CDR1 and CDR2 from the germline V gene are MGHDK and SYGVNS. V dropped 6 bases and J dropped 4 bases, with 15 bases sitting between them. The CDR3 contains 14 residues.